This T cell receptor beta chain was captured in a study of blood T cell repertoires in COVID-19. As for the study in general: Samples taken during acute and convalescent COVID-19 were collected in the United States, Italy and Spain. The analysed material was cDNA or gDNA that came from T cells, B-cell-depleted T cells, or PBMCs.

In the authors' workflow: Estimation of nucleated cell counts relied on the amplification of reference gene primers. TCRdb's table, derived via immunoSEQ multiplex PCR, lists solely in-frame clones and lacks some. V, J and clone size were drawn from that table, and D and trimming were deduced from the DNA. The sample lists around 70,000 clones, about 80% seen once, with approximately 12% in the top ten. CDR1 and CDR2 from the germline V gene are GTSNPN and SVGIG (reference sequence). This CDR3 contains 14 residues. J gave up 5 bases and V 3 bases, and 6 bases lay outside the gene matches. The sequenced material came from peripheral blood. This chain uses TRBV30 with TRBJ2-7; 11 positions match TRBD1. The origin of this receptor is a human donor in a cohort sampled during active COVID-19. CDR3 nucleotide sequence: TGTGCCTGGAGCGGGGACAGGGGGGTCCACGAGCAGTACTTC. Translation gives CAWSGDRGVHEQYF.